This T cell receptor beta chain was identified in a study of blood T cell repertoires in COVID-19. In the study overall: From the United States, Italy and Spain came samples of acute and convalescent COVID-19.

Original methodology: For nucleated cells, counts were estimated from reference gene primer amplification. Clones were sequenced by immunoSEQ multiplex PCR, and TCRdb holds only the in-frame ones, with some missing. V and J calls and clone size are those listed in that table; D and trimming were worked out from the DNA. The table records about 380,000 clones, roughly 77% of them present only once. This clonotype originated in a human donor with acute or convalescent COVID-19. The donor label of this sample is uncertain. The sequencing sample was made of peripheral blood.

CDR3 region: CASSQVARGTEAFF. CDR3 DNA sequence: TGTGCCAGCAGCCAAGTAGCTAGAGGGACTGAAGCTTTCTTT. The chain combines TRBV4-2 with TRBJ1-1; D uncertain. The CDR3 has 14 residues. Looked up from germline, CDR1 is LGHNA and CDR2 is YNFKEQ. Trimming removed 1 base at V and 5 bases at J, with 11 bases between.